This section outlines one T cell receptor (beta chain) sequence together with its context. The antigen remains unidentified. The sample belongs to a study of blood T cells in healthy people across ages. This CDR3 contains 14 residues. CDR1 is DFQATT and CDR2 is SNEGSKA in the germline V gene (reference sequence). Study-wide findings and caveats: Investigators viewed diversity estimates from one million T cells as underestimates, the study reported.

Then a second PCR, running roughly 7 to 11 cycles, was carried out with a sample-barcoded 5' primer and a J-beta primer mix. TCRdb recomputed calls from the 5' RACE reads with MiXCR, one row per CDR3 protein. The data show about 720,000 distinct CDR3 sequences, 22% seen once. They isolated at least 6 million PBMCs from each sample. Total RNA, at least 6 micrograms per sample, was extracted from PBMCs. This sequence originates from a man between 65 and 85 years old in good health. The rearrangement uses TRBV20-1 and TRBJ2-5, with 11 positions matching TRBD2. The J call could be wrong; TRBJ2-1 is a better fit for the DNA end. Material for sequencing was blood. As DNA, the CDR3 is TGCAGTGCTAGTCGGCCTAGCGGGAGGAATGAGCAGTTCTTC. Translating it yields CSASRPSGRNEQFF.